One sample yielded the 32 T cell receptor beta chains listed below, sequenced in a study of graft-versus-host responses after intestinal transplantation. Plating of roughly 200,000 CFSE-labeled responder cells was done together with roughly 200,000 irradiated, violet-dye-labeled stimulator cells. The data were produced by immunoSEQ multiplex PCR, yet TCRdb's version contains in-frame clones alone and is incomplete. The sample lists more than 15,000 clones; about two fifths were seen once. Sequenced here: alloreactive CD8+ T cells from a mixed lymphocyte reaction culture, sampled before intestinal transplant. Subset reported: CFSE-low proliferating T cells sorted from roughly six-day pre-transplant mixed lymphocyte reaction (GvH or HvG direction). Source of these receptors: a human patient who received an intestinal transplant.

The gene calls are TRBV6-5 and TRBJ2-1; TRBD2 aligns across 11 bases. In germline, CDR1 is MNHEY, CDR2 SVGAGI. V shed 6 bases, J shed 4 bases, and the junction held 5 bases outside the gene matches. This CDR3 region has 15 residues. The CDR3: CASRTIAGGYNEQFF. The CDR3 DNA reads as TGTGCCAGCAGAACCATAGCGGGAGGGTACAATGAGCAGTTCTTC.

This chain uses TRBV6-5 with TRBJ2-7, with D possibly matching TRBD2 (5 bases). Germline V gives CDR1 MNHEY, CDR2 SVGAGI. Trimming took off 0 bases at V and 0 bases at J, with 12 bases between the two ends. The CDR3 runs 16 residues. CDR3 residues: CASSYSLEPSSYEQYF. CDR3 bases: TGTGCCAGCAGTTACTCACTAGAACCCAGCTCCTACGAGCAGTACTTC.

The chain is built from TRBV5-1 and TRBJ1-2; 12 bases agree with TRBD1. The CDR3 runs 15 residues. Germline CDR1 and CDR2: SGHRS and YFSETQ. After removal of 3 bases from V and 7 bases from J, the junction contained 7 bases not matched to a gene. The CDR3 coding sequence is TGCGCCAGCAGCTCCCGGGACAGGGGGCTTGGTGGCTACACCTTC. This encodes CASSSRDRGLGGYTF.

There are a few counts of this clone. The chain is built from TRBV4-3 and TRBJ2-5, with unresolved D. V lost 3 bases to trimming and J lost 8 bases, with 13 bases between them. The CDR3 covers 13 residues. CDR1 and CDR2 from the germline V gene are LGHNA and YSLEER. The CDR3 reads CASSHLEDETQYF. The CDR3, as DNA: TGCGCCAGCAGCCATTTAGAGGACGAAACCCAGTACTTC.

This clone showed up just a few times. The rearrangement links TRBV9 to TRBJ2-7; D is perhaps TRBD2 (6 bases). Between the trimmed V and J ends, which lost 0 bases and 0 bases, there was a span of 13 bases. CDR3 length equals 16 residues. Germline CDR1 SGDLS, CDR2 YYNGEE. For the CDR3, the DNA is TGTGCCAGCAGCGTAGGGGCGCAGGGAGGCTCCTACGAGCAGTACTTC. Protein product: CASSVGAQGGSYEQYF.

J is TRBJ2-1 and V is TRBV7-7, with TRBD2 as a possible D gene (6 bases). The CDR3 has 18 amino acids. Trimming left V 6 bases short and J 9 bases short, with 30 bases between. Looked up from germline, CDR1 is SSHAT and CDR2 is FNYEAQ (reference sequence). The CDR3 DNA sequence: TGTGCCAGCAGACGAATCACAGGCGGGACCCGCGGGGCCGGTGAGCAGTTCTTC. Amino acid sequence: CASRRITGGTRGAGEQFF.

By proportion, this clone is medium-sized (0.01 to 0.1%). The V gene is TRBV27, the J gene TRBJ2-7; maybe TRBD2 (6 bases). The ends were cut back, 3 bases at V and 3 bases at J, with 12 bases in the middle. The V gene's germline CDR1 is MNHEY and CDR2 SMNVEV (reference sequence). This CDR3 region has 14 residues. The CDR3 spells CASSFGGYNYEQYF. As DNA, the CDR3 is TGTGCCAGCAGTTTTGGGGGGTACAACTACGAGCAGTACTTC.

This chain joins TRBV7-9 and TRBJ2-3; no reliable D call. The CDR3 covers 11 residues. Trimming took off 8 bases at V and 4 bases at J, with 7 bases between the two ends. Germline CDR1 SEHNR, CDR2 FQNEAQ (reference sequence). The CDR3 region is CASEAADTQYF. CDR3 bases: TGTGCCAGCGAGGCGGCAGATACGCAGTATTTT.

For the CDR3, the DNA is TGCGCCAGCAGCTATCCGGGACTCAGGGCAATTAGGGAATTCTTC. Protein product: CASSYPGLRAIREFF. The chain carries TRBV5-1 and TRBJ2-1, with D tentatively TRBD2 (6 bases). Germline V lookup: CDR1 SGHRS, CDR2 YFSETQ. The ends were cut back, 3 bases at V and 16 bases at J, with 26 bases in the middle. This CDR3 is built from 15 residues.

This clone showed up just a few times. The gene calls are TRBV11-2 and TRBJ2-5; perhaps TRBD1 as D (5 bases). The CDR3 sequence is 14 residues long. V dropped 4 bases and J dropped 5 bases, with 14 bases sitting between them. Looked up from germline, CDR1 is SGHAT and CDR2 is FQNNGV. The CDR3 protein is CASSYEGDGETQYF. For the CDR3, the DNA is TGTGCCAGCAGCTACGAAGGGGATGGGGAGACCCAGTACTTC.

This clone turned up a few times. The chain uses TRBV6-9 and TRBJ1-1; D unclear. Germline V gives CDR1 MNHGY, CDR2 SVAAGI. The CDR3 consists of 14 residues. V was cut by 3 bases and J by 1 base, with 9 bases left in between. The DNA of the CDR3 is TGTGCCAGCAGTTACGGGGATGGGAACACTGAAGCTTTCTTT. It specifies CASSYGDGNTEAFF.

In this sample, this clone turned up once. The rearrangement links TRBV14 to TRBJ1-1; 7 bases align to TRBD1. Per the germline V gene, CDR1 is SGHDN and CDR2 is FVKESK. With V trimmed by 0 bases and J by 3 bases, 7 bases remained unmatched. There are 16 residues in the CDR3. CDR3: CASSQDRVQGYTEAFF. CDR3 in DNA: TGTGCCAGCAGCCAAGATAGGGTACAGGGGTACACTGAAGCTTTCTTT.

This clone was recorded a few times. In DNA form, the CDR3 reads TGTGCCAGCAGTCCATTACCTTTGGCCTACAATGAGCAGTTCTTC. Protein sequence: CASSPLPLAYNEQFF. This chain connects TRBV27 to TRBJ2-1; no reliable D call. This CDR3 contains 15 residues. Trimming cost V 5 bases and J 2 bases, with 13 bases left between them. Germline loops: CDR1 MNHEY, CDR2 SMNVEV (reference sequence).

V and J are TRBV11-2 and TRBJ2-5; 7 bases line up with TRBD1. J was trimmed by 0 bases and V by 4 bases; bases with no gene match: 8. CDR1 is SGHAT, CDR2 FQNNGV, per germline. The CDR3 contains 16 residues. The CDR3 protein is CASSSTGTAYQETQYF. The CDR3 DNA reads TGTGCCAGCAGCTCAACCGGGACAGCTTACCAAGAGACCCAGTACTTC.

This chain connects TRBV18 to TRBJ1-2; D not certain. The CDR3 has 14 amino acids. Germline loops: CDR1 KGHSH, CDR2 LQKENI. The V end was cut by 3 bases, the J end by 4 bases, with 12 bases between. In nucleotides, the CDR3 is TGTGCCAGCTCACCCAGAGCGACCGTCTATGGCTACACCTTC. Translated, it gives CASSPRATVYGYTF.

By its share, this clone is medium-sized (0.01 to 0.1%). The V and J genes are TRBV10-3 and TRBJ2-7, with TRBD1 as a possible D gene (5 bases). V shed 4 bases and J shed 0 bases, with 13 bases lying between them. The germline CDR1 and CDR2 sequences are ENHRY and SYGVKD. There are 15 residues in the CDR3. CDR3 bases: TGTGCCATCAGTGGGGATGACAGCCCCTCCTACGAGCAGTACTTC. Encoded protein: CAISGDDSPSYEQYF.

V is TRBV15 and J is TRBJ1-1, with TRBD1 as a possible D gene (6 bases). Germline values: CDR1 LNHNV, CDR2 YYDKDF (reference sequence). The CDR3 extends over 15 amino acids. The V and J ends lost 3 bases and 4 bases respectively, with 15 bases between them. CDR3 DNA sequence: TGTGCCACCAGCAGTAACAGGGATCTAGGCACTGAAGCTTTCTTT. Amino acids: CATSSNRDLGTEAFF.

By proportion, this clone is medium-sized. V usage is TRBV7-9 and J usage is TRBJ2-1; D is unresolved. Germline V gene data show CDR1 as SEHNR and CDR2 as FQNEAQ (reference sequence). V lost 3 bases and J lost 9, with 9 bases in between. This CDR3 comprises 12 residues. CDR3 protein: CASSFPHIEQFF. As DNA, the CDR3 is TGTGCCAGCAGCTTTCCGCACATTGAGCAGTTCTTC.

The chain combines TRBV5-6 with TRBJ1-1, with D perhaps matching TRBD1 (5 bases). V was pared by 1 base and J by 9 bases, with 13 bases between. From germline, CDR1 is SGHDT and CDR2 YYEEEE. The CDR3 contains 13 residues. This CDR3 is CASSLSGPEKAFF. The DNA of the CDR3 is TGTGCCAGCAGCTTGTCAGGGCCAGAGAAAGCTTTCTTT.

This clone was observed a handful of times. Germline and junction disagree at one end, which may indicate a read error. The chain links TRBV9 to TRBJ2-1, with no clear D. The CDR3 covers 14 residues. CDR1 and CDR2 (germline): SGDLS, YYNGEE. The CDR3 here is CASSVEQMYSEQFF. CDR3 in DNA: TGTGCCAGCAGCGTAGAACAGATGTACAGTGAGCAGTTCTTC.

This clone came up once. The V gene is TRBV7-9, the J gene TRBJ2-3; possibly TRBD2 for D (5 bases). Germline assignment: CDR1 SEHNR and CDR2 FQNEAQ (reference sequence). V lost 3 bases to trimming and J lost 0 bases, with 10 bases between them. This CDR3 has 15 amino acids. CDR3 sequence reads: CASSFHGLSTDTQYF. CDR3 DNA sequence: TGTGCCAGCAGCTTTCATGGACTCAGCACAGATACGCAGTATTTT.

This clone showed up just a few times. The rearrangement links TRBV7-9 to TRBJ2-5, with D hard to call. The CDR3 extends over 12 amino acids. V was pared by 1 base and J by 5 bases, with 5 bases between. In germline, CDR1 is SEHNR, CDR2 FQNEAQ (reference sequence). The CDR3 DNA is TGTGCCAGCAGCTTAGATGGTGAGACCCAGTACTTC. This translates into CASSLDGETQYF.

This chain links TRBV7-3 with TRBJ2-5; D perhaps matches TRBD1 (6 bases). V lost 4 bases and J 4 bases, leaving 13 bases between the germline ends. This CDR3 spans 14 amino acids. Germline V lookup: CDR1 SGHTA, CDR2 FQGTGA. CDR3 bases: TGTGCCAGCAGCTCAATAGGGGGTCGAGAGACCCAGTACTTC. Amino acid sequence: CASSSIGGRETQYF. The full variable domain, in which reference TRBV7-3 and TRBJ2-5 provide the parts outside the CDR3, is GAGVSQTPSNKVTEKGKYVELRCDPISGHTALYWYRQSLGQGPEFLIYFQGTGAADDSGLPNDRFFAVRPEGSVSTLKIQRTERGDSAVYLCASSSIGGRETQYFGPGTRLLVL.

In this sample, this clone turned up a few times. The chain joins TRBV6-5 to TRBJ2-3, with 7 nucleotides matching TRBD2. V was clipped by 2 bases and J by 6 bases; unmatched bases: 5. This CDR3 spans 14 amino acids. Germline V gene sequence: CDR1 MNHEY, CDR2 SVGAGI. The DNA of the CDR3 is TGTGCCAGCAGTTACGACGGGGGGACCGATACGCAGTATTTT. This gives the protein CASSYDGGTDTQYF.

The V and J genes are TRBV5-1 and TRBJ2-1, with a possible D match to TRBD2 (5 bases). The V end was cut by 4 bases, the J end by 8 bases, with 19 bases between. This CDR3 has 15 residues. From germline, CDR1 is SGHRS and CDR2 YFSETQ. The CDR3 spells CASSPGISISDEQFF. The CDR3 DNA reads as TGCGCCAGCAGCCCGGGGATCAGCATTAGCGATGAGCAGTTCTTC.

Only one count was recorded for this clone. CDR3 sequence reads: CASSSGLAGVRNNEQFF. The CDR3 DNA sequence: TGTGCCAGCAGCAGCGGACTAGCGGGAGTTCGGAACAATGAGCAGTTCTTC. V and J are TRBV7-6 and TRBJ2-1, with TRBD2 identical over 13 bases. Germline trimming cut 5 bases from V and 5 bases from J; bases unmatched to any gene: 9. The germline CDR1 and CDR2 sequences are SGHVS and FNYEAQ. This CDR3 has 17 amino acids.

This clone was seen a single time. V and J are TRBV6-1 and TRBJ2-7; D is undetermined. The germline V gene encodes CDR1 MNHNS and CDR2 SASEGT. The germline V and J ends were trimmed by 8 bases and 2 bases, with 7 bases remaining between them. The CDR3 is 11 amino acids. The CDR3 region is CASLCPYEQYF. In DNA, the CDR3 is TGTGCCAGCCTGTGTCCCTACGAGCAGTACTTC.

The chain is built from TRBV10-3 and TRBJ2-1; TRBD2 agrees at 7 bases. Trimming removed 2 bases from V and 2 bases from J; junction bases left unmatched: 3. The length of the CDR3 is 15 residues. Germline lookup yields CDR1 ENHRY and CDR2 SYGVKD. In nucleotides, the CDR3 is TGTGCCATCAGTGAGCCCCGGGGGGCCTACAATGAGCAGTTCTTC. Protein: CAISEPRGAYNEQFF.

The CDR3 bases are TGTGCCAGCAGCCCCCTCCGGGACAGGGGGCTTTCTTACTATGGCTACACCTTC. Its protein is CASSPLRDRGLSYYGYTF. This chain links TRBV4-2 with TRBJ1-2; 12 bases fit TRBD1. The germline V gene has CDR1 LGHNA and CDR2 YNFKEQ. This CDR3 has 18 amino acids. V lost 4 bases to trimming and J lost 3 bases; unmatched junction nucleotides: 12.

This chain joins TRBV27 and TRBJ1-5; tentative D call: TRBD1 (5 bases). V was shortened by 2 bases and J by 0 bases, with 17 bases between the two germline ends. The CDR3 contains 18 residues. Germline assignment: CDR1 MNHEY and CDR2 SMNVEV (reference sequence). As DNA, the CDR3 is TGTGCCAGCAGTTTAGTTGGAGGGGCGGATAATAGCAATCAGCCCCAGCATTTT. It yields the protein CASSLVGGADNSNQPQHF.

The chain recombines TRBV27 with TRBJ2-4, with D unclear. Germline V gives CDR1 MNHEY, CDR2 SMNVEV (reference sequence). CDR3 length equals 17 residues. Deletions cut 9 bases from V and 2 bases from J, with 23 bases between. CDR3 residues: CASSPISPTWPKNIQYF. The CDR3 DNA reads TGTGCCAGTTCTCCGATCTCCCCGACGTGGCCCAAAAACATTCAGTACTTC.

V and J are TRBV7-2 and TRBJ1-2, with D uncertain. Per germline, CDR1 SGHTA and CDR2 FQGNSA. V lost 7 bases and J lost 7, with 4 bases in between. The CDR3 runs to 9 residues. The CDR3 is CASITGYTF. Here the CDR3 DNA reads TGTGCCAGCATAACTGGCTACACCTTC.